The present TCR beta chain was sequenced within a study of T cell repertoires in cytomegalovirus infection. Whole-study context: It was recently identified HLA-C-restricted and well-studied HLA-B-restricted CMV epitopes that the study used. Both a matching HLA type and CMV infection were indicated by public TCR beta signatures.

TCRdb reanalysed the reads using MiXCR and keeps one entry per CDR3 protein. There are about 770,000 distinct CDR3 sequences in the sample; 25% to 35% occur only once, and roughly 13% lies in the top ten. This clonotype was counted ten times or more. Its antigen is currently unknown. Regarding the study as a whole: CMV carriers having the relevant HLA were flagged by cumulative public TCR beta family frequency. CMV-specific TCR beta clonotypes restricted by HLA-C dominated the ex vivo response.

Trimming took 2 bases from V and 9 from J, leaving 14 bases between them. Looked up from germline, CDR1 is MNHEY and CDR2 is SVGEGT. This CDR3 is built from 14 residues. Material: cultured CD8+ T cells from PBMCs, obtained from culture after CMV antigen stimulation. V is TRBV6-2 or TRBV6-3 and J is TRBJ2-1, with D perhaps TRBD2 (7 bases). The origin of this receptor is a human donor in good health (CMV status not recorded). Some clones in this sample may be carry-over from other donors' samples. As DNA, the CDR3 is TGTGCCAGCAGTTACGGAGGGGGGGCCGTTGAGCAGTTCTTC. Translated: CASSYGGGAVEQFF.